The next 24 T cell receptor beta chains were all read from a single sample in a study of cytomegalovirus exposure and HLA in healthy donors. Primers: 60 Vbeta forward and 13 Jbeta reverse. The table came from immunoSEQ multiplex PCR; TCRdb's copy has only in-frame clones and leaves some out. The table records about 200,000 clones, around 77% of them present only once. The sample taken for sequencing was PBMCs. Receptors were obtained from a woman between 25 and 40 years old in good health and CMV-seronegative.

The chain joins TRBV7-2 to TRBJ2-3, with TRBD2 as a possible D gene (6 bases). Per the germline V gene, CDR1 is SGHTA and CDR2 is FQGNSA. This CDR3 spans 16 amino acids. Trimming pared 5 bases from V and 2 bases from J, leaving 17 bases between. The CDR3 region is CASSIHLAETTDTQYF. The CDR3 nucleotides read TGTGCCAGCAGCATCCATTTAGCGGAGACCACAGATACGCAGTATTTT.

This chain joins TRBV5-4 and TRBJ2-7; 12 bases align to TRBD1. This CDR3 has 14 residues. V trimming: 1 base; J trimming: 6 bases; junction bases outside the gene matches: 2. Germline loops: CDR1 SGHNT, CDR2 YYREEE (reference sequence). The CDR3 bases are TGTGCCAGCAGCTTGAGGGACAGGGGGCGCGAGCAGTACTTC. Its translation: CASSLRDRGREQYF.

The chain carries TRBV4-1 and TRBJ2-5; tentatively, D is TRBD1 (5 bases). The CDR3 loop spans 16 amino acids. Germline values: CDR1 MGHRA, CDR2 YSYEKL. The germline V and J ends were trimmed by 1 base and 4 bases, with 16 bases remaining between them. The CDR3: CASSQGSRGGRETQYF. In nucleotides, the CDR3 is TGCGCCAGCAGCCAAGGATCTAGGGGTGGACGAGAGACCCAGTACTTC.

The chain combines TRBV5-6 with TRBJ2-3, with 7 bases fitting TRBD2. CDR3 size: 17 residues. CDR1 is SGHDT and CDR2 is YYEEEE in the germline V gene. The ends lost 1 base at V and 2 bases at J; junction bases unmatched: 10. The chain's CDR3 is CASSLFSPLADTDTQYF. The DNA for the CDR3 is TGTGCCAGCAGCTTGTTTAGTCCCCTAGCGGACACAGATACGCAGTATTTT.

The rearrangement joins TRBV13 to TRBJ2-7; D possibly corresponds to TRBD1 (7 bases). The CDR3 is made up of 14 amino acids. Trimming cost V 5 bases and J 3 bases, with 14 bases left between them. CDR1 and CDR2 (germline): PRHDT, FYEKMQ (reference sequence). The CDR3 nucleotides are TGTGCCAGCAGCCAGGGGGGACCCTACTACGAGCAGTACTTC. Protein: CASSQGGPYYEQYF.

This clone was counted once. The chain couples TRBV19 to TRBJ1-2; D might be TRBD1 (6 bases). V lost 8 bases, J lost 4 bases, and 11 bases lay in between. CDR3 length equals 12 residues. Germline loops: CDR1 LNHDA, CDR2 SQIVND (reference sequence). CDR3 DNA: TGTGCCAGTGGTCAGGGGACCTATGGCTACACCTTC. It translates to CASGQGTYGYTF.

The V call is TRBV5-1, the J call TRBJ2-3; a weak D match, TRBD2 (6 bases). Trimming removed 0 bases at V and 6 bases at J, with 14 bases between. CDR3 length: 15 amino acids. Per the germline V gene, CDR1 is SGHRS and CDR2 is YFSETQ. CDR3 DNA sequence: TGCGCCAGCAGCTTGGCCGACGGGGGTCTGGATACGCAGTATTTT. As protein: CASSLADGGLDTQYF.

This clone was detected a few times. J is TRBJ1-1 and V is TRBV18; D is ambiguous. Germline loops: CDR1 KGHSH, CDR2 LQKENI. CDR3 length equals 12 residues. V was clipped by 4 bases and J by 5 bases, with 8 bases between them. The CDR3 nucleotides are TGTGCCAGCTCACTATCGAGGACTGAAGCTTTCTTT. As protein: CASSLSRTEAFF.

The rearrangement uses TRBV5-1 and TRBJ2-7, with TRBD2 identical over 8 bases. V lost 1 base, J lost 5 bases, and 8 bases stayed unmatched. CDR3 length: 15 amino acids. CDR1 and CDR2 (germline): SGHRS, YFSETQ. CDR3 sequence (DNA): TGCGCCAGCAGCTTGCGAAGCGGGAGTAGCGACGAGCAGTACTTC. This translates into CASSLRSGSSDEQYF.

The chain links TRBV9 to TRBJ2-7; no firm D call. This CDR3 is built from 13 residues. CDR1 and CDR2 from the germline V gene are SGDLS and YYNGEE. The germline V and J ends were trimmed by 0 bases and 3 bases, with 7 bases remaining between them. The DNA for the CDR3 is TGTGCCAGCAGCGTAGCGGTCGACTACGAGCAGTACTTC. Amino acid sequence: CASSVAVDYEQYF.

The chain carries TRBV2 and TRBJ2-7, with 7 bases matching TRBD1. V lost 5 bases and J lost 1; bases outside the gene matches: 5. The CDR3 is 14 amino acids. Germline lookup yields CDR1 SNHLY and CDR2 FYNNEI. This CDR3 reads CASSSTGSSYEQYF. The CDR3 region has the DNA TGTGCCAGCAGTTCGACAGGGTCGTCCTACGAGCAGTACTTC.

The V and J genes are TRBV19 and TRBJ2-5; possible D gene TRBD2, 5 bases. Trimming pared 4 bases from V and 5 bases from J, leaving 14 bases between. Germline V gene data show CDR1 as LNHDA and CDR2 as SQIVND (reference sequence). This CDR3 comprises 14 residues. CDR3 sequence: CASSTGARRETQYF. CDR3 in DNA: TGTGCCAGTAGTACGGGTGCTAGGAGGGAGACCCAGTACTTC.

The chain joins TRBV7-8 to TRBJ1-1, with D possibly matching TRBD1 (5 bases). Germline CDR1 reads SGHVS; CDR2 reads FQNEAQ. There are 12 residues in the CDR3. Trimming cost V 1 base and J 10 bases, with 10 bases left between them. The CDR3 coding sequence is TGTGCCAGCAGCTTAGGACCCCAGGGAGCTTTCTTT. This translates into CASSLGPQGAFF. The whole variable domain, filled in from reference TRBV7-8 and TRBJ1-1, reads GAGVSQSPRYKVAKRGQDVALRCDPISGHVSLFWYQQALGQGPEFLTYFQNEAQLDKSGLPSDRFFAERPEGSVSTLKIQRTQQEDSAVYLCASSLGPQGAFFGQGTRLTVV.

The CDR3 loop is CAGRRVLPYEQYF. CDR3 DNA: TGTGCCGGTCGGCGGGTGCTTCCCTACGAGCAGTACTTC. The chain has TRBV11-2 and TRBJ2-7, with D perhaps matching TRBD2 (5 bases). Trimming pared 11 bases from V and 2 bases from J, leaving 16 bases between. CDR1 and CDR2 from the germline V gene are SGHAT and FQNNGV. The length of the CDR3 is 13 residues.

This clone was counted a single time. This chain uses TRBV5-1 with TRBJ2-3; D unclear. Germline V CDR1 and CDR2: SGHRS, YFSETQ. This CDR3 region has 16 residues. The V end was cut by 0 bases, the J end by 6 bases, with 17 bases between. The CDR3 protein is CASSLGHAPPRDTQYF. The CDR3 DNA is TGCGCCAGCAGCTTGGGCCATGCCCCTCCCAGGGATACGCAGTATTTT.

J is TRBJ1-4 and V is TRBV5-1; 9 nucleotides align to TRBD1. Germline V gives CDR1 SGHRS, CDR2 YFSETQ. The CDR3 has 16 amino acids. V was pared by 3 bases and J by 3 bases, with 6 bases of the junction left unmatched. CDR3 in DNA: TGCGCCAGCAGCTCCACAGGGGGCGCGGCTAATGAAAAACTGTTTTTT. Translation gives CASSSTGGAANEKLFF.

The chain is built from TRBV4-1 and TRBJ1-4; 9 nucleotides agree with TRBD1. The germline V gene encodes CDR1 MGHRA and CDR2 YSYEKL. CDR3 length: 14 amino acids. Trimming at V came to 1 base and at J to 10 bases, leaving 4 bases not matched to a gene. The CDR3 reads CASSQVRTGVKLFF. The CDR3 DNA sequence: TGCGCCAGCAGCCAAGTTAGGACAGGGGTAAAACTGTTTTTT.

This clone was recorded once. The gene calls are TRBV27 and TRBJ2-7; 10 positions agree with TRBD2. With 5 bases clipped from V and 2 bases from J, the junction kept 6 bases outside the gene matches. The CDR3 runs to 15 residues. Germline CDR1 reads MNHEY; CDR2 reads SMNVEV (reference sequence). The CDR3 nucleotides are TGTGCCAGCAGTCGTAGTAGCGGGGGGACCTACGAGCAGTACTTC. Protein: CASSRSSGGTYEQYF.

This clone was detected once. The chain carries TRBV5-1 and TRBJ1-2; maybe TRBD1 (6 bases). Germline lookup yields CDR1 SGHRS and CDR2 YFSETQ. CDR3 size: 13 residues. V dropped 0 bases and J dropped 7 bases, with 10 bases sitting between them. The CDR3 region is CASSLASGVGYTF. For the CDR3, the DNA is TGCGCCAGCAGCTTGGCCTCAGGGGTTGGCTACACCTTC.

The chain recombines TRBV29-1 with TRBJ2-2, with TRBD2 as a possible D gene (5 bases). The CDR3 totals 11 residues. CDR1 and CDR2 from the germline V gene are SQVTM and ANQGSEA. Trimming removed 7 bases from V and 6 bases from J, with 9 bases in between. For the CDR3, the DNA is TGCAGCGCTGGGCGGGCCGGGGAGCTGTTTTTT. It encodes CSAGRAGELFF.

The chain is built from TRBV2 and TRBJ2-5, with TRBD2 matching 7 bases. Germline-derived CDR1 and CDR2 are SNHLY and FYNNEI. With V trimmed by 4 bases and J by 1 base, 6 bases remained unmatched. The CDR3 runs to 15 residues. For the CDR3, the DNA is TGTGCCAGCAGTGGGGGGGGGAGCCTCCAAGAGACCCAGTACTTC. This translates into CASSGGGSLQETQYF.

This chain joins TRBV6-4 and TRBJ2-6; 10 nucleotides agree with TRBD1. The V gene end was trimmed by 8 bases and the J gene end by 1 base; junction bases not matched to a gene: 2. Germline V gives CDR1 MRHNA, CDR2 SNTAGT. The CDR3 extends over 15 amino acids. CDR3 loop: CASRDRGSGANVLTF. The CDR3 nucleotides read TGTGCCAGCCGGGACAGGGGATCTGGGGCCAACGTCCTGACTTTC.

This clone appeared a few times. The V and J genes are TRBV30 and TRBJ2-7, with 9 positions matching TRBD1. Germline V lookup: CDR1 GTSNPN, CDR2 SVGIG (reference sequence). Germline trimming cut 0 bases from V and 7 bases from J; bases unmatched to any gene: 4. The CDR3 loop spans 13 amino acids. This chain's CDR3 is CAWSVLGQGEQYF. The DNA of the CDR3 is TGTGCCTGGAGTGTACTCGGACAGGGGGAGCAGTACTTC. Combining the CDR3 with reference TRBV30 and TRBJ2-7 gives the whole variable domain SQTIHQWPATLVQPVGSPLSLECTVEGTSNPNLYWYRQAAGRGLQLLFYSVGIGQISSEVPQNLSASRPQDRQFILSSKKLLLSDSGFYLCAWSVLGQGEQYFGPGTRLTVT.

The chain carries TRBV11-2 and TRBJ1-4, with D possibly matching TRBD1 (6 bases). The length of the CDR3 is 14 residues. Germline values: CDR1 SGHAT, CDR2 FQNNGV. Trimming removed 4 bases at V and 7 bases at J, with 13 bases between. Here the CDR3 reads CASSSTGSSEKLFF. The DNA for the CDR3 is TGTGCCAGCAGCTCCACAGGGTCAAGTGAAAAACTGTTTTTT.